The following is a T cell receptor (beta chain) sequence with its context. V trimming: 0 bases; J trimming: 4 bases; junction bases outside the gene matches: 11. CDR1 and CDR2 (germline): KGHSH, LQKENI. CDR3 length: 17 amino acids. This entry comes from a study of T cells in localized non-small cell lung cancer. Sequencing was performed with immunoSEQ multiplex PCR; in TCRdb, only in-frame clones are kept and a portion is missing. The profile shows fewer than 50,000 clones, 83% of them singletons. This receptor was identified in a man between 35 and 75 years old with stage II lung adenocarcinoma. This specimen consisted of PBMCs, obtained before any cancer treatment. This chain uses TRBV18 with TRBJ1-2; 7 nucleotides line up with TRBD1. The CDR3 region is CASSPPSRGQLGYGYTF. CDR3 in DNA: TGTGCCAGCTCACCACCGTCCCGGGGACAGTTGGGCTATGGCTACACCTTC.